The sequence of this TCR beta chain was determined in a study of cytomegalovirus exposure and HLA in healthy donors (dated by TCRdb to 2016 to 2017). Broadly, across the study: In an earlier analysis of fewer than 750 of the donors, 250 to 300 Gb of sequence data and 117 million unique TCR beta sequences from approximately 180 million T cells were reported. In the later analysis, no new phenotypic data were used to find candidate immune exposures; instead, reliance was placed on TCR beta sequences and their occurrence across donors. Because of strong linkage in the cohort, roughly five DR-DQ haplotypes were treated as single units for association and clustering. A later analysis re-analyzed previously published TCR beta repertoires from roughly 690 donors and added high-resolution HLA genotyping to study TCR occurrence patterns. The aim of the study was to test whether cataloging public T cell receptors could identify signatures of past pathogen exposure. HLA typing covered class I and class II loci at four-digit resolution. An early release that covered about 640 HLA-typed donors contained approximately 300 gigabases of sequencing data and 75 million to 100 million unique TCR sequences. Genome-wide SNP genotypes for about 65% of the roughly 670 donors were used in a later genetic analysis, which treated that subset as a discovery cohort. All discovery cohort repertoires had been generated on a single sequencing platform. Of the 350 to 400 genotyped donors, 81% fell in the genetic ancestry cluster associated with self-reported Caucasian donors. The number of donors typed differed by locus, with about 629-630 for A, B, C, DRB1 and DQB1, over 500 for DQA1, 600 to 610 for DPA1, and some 440 for DPB1. Besides the first cohort of 500 to 700 subjects, a separate validation cohort made up of 120 different subjects was used. Donor age, sex, ethnicity and CMV serostatus were compiled alongside the repertoire data. An earlier analysis of some 500 of the donors applied high-throughput TCR beta sequencing to assess whether each TCR beta V gene segment acted as functional or pseudogenic. The T cell repertoires of about 700 subjects were profiled by immunosequencing and related to cytomegalovirus serostatus. Among 398 genotyped donors of the cohort, an average of roughly 230,000 unique TCR beta nucleotide sequences was sequenced per donor, of which 15% to 20% were non-productive. To predict cytomegalovirus infection status, the study combined high-throughput TCR immunosequencing, statistical association of individual TCRs with disease status, and machine learning. Overall study results and their limits: The classifier was reported to diagnose cytomegalovirus status with high specificity and sensitivity in both the original and validation cohorts. In a later genetic analysis, fewer N-insertions in productive TCRs were reported among donors in an Asian-associated ancestry cluster than the approximately 670-donor mean. A later analysis found that HLA-associated TCR beta chains were more clonally expanded and had lower generation probabilities than equally common non-associated chains. In this cohort, only TCR beta chains were sequenced, and detectable features were limited by the absence of alpha or paired-chain data. According to a later analysis, most CMV-associated TCR beta chains appeared to be HLA-restricted, and the HLA associations seemed to be driven largely by CMV exposure. The earlier analysis of a few hundred of the donors excluded some 15 rarely observed V segments, including chromosome 9 orphons, because counts were too low. The authors suggested that the approach could potentially be extended to other disease states and immunological phenotypes. The study listed 164 TCR beta chains as associated with cytomegalovirus. In a later genetic analysis, a missense DCLRE1C variant was associated with V-gene and J-gene trimming of TCR beta chains, and the association was replicated in an independent cohort. While some public TCRs were present in many individuals, most TCR sequences turned up only very rarely across donors. Because the 87-base-pair reads could not distinguish some IMGT-functional V segments, including TRBV6-2 and TRBV6-3, those segments were excluded. For the cohort, immune exposure information was limited to CMV serostatus. The sequencing pipeline was judged likely to have produced a cluster of highly shared sequence variants as a technical artifact. Several of the top co-occurrence clusters appeared to be linked to parvovirus B19, influenza, CMV and Epstein-Barr virus, according to a later analysis. A further reported finding was that TCR beta sequences accurately predicted the HLA-A and HLA-B alleles for most subjects in the first cohort. Linkage disequilibrium might explain the correlated functional status among segregating V segments, but an unknown experimental factor could not be ruled out. In an earlier analysis of approximately 590 of the donors, most TCR beta V segments were observed in productive rearrangements about 87% or about 30% of the time, broadly matching IMGT annotations. Specific HLA alleles were associated with 15,000 to 20,000 TCR beta sequences at a false discovery rate of 0.05 in a later analysis. When HLA alleles, especially DR and DQ, strongly co-occurred, TCR associations were difficult to assign to individual alleles. In a later analysis, TCR association rates were found to vary across HLA loci, with the most associated TCRs seen for DRB1 alleles and the fewest for HLA-C alleles. HLA typing was unavailable for some donors at each locus, so association tests used only the typed subset. Presence/absence analyses assumed roughly uniform sequencing depth across donors, an assumption that may not hold. In vitro tests confirmed that a few of the cytomegalovirus-associated TCR beta chains recognize cytomegalovirus antigens.

Library creation used the immunoSEQ multiplex PCR assay. The multiplex PCR relied on a mix of 60 forward primers for TCR Vbeta segments and 13 reverse primers for TCR Jbeta segments. The CDR3 region of rearranged TCR beta genes was amplified from genomic DNA by a multiplex PCR assay. The Illumina HiSeq System was used to sequence the amplified TCR beta libraries as 87-base-pair reads. Turning to the authors' computational methods: Across the 670 or so repertoires, a later analysis counted roughly 84 million unique TCR beta chains, some 11 million of which were shared by at least two donors. A nearest-neighbor algorithm error-corrected the raw reads and collapsed the reads into unique sequences, merging closely related sequences to remove PCR and sequencing errors. To assign V, D and J gene segments, CDR3 sequences were aligned to IMGT reference sequences. For a sequence to be retained, a match of at least six nucleotides to both a V gene segment and a J gene segment was required. Rearrangements were classified as productive when the CDR3 lacked stop codons and remained in frame with V and J, and all other rearrangements were classified as non-productive. Following IMGT convention, CDR3 was defined as the stretch from the second conserved V-encoded cysteine to the conserved J-encoded phenylalanine. The earlier analysis of about 620 of the donors excluded sequences that lacked an unambiguous match to a single V gene segment. In an earlier analysis of approximately 590 of the donors, a V segment was called functional when productive rearrangements were above 56.7%, and segregating when the standard deviation between donors exceeded 5%. A statistical classification framework was developed to diagnose cytomegalovirus status using the catalog of TCR beta chain sequences. A later analysis assigned V and J genes by comparing TCR nucleotide sequences with IMGT/GENE-DB human TR gene sequences. A later analysis assigned CDR3 sequences and most-parsimonious VDJ recombination scenarios with the TCRdist pipeline. In a later analysis, each TCR beta chain was defined by its CDR3 amino acid sequence together with its V-gene family, and reads without a unique V-gene family were excluded. In a later analysis, 550 to 650 highly shared, low-generation-probability nucleotide sequences were removed to address suspected cross-contamination and a sequencing artifact. In a later analysis, a clonal expansion index for each public chain was calculated from normalized within-repertoire ranks of inferred template counts. A later analysis computed generation probabilities with a VDJ recombination model fitted to out-of-frame rearrangements, and checked the results against IGoR. In a later analysis, TCR-TCR, TCR-HLA and TCR-CMV co-occurrence was scored with hypergeometric tests, and a repertoire-size bias correction was applied to TCR pairs. A later analysis estimated false discovery rates by permuting HLA or CMV assignments 20 times. A later analysis grouped co-occurring TCRs with DBSCAN, adding TCRdist sequence similarity when clustering within HLA-allele-positive subsets. Repertoires with fewer than 30,000 or more than 120,000 public chains, plus five repertoires with anomalous nucleotide sharing, were excluded from co-occurrence clustering. The table comes from immuneACCESS by way of TCRdb, which keeps in-frame sequences with V and J called. Part of the clones is missing from these tables; in studies checked, under half for an unresolved V gene and the rest for unknown reasons. D and trimming were read from the DNA, whereas the V and J calls and clone size are those reported in that table. This sample holds more than 150,000 clones; approximately 80% were observed only once. Of the sample, roughly 7% is held by the ten largest clones.

The V and J ends are trimmed by 5 bases and 2 bases, leaving 7 bases between them. The germline V gene sets CDR1 to SGHVS and CDR2 to FNYEAQ. Taken from cysteine to phenylalanine, the CDR3 has 12 residues. This entry keeps only the CDR3 DNA: 36 bases, framed from base 1. The cohort consisted of 670 or so healthy bone marrow donors. All cohort members were sampled while nominally healthy, although unrecorded immune exposures were likely present. The donor tested CMV seropositive, placing the donor among the 250 to 350 seropositive members of the cohort. Each donor provided a peripheral blood sample, and peripheral blood mononuclear cells were used for TCR beta sequencing. Genomic DNA was extracted from the blood cell samples with the Qiagen DNeasy Blood Extraction Kit. A single count supports this clone. There is no known antigen for this receptor. No quality values exist for individual bases; no much larger clone is one base distant.

Material: PBMCs. The rearranged segments are TRBV7-6 and TRBJ2-7; the D gene cannot be named for sure. The TCR was taken from a woman in her 40s in good health and CMV-seropositive. The DNA sequence is given as TGTGCCAGCAGCCCCGACACCTACGAGCAGTACTTC. Its protein reads: CASSPDTYEQYF.